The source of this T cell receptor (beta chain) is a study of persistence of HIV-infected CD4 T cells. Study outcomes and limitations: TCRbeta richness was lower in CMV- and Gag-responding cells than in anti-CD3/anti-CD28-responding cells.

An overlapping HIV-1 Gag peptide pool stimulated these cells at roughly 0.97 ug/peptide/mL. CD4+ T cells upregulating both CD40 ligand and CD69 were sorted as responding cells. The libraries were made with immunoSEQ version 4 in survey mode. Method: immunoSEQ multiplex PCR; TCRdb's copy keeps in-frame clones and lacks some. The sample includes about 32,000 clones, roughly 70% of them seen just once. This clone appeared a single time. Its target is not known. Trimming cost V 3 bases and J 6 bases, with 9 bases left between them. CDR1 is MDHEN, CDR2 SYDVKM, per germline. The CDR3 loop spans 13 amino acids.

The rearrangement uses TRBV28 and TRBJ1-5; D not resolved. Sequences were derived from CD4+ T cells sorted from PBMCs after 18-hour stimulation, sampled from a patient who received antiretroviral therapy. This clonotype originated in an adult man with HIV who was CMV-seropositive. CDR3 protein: CASSFFDGQPQHF. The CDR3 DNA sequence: TGTGCCAGCAGTTTCTTCGACGGTCAGCCCCAGCATTTT.